This T cell receptor beta chain was captured in a study of cytomegalovirus exposure and HLA in healthy donors. CDR3 length equals 13 residues. TCRdb keeps only in-frame clones here, not all; method: immunoSEQ multiplex PCR. The repertoire holds around 95,000 clones, less than 85% seen once, with roughly 20% in the top ten. The origin of this receptor is a man between 18 and 35 years old in good health and CMV-seropositive. The sample was PBMCs. This chain joins TRBV21-1 and TRBJ2-5; TRBD1, the table's D call, lacks a check against the DNA. TRBV21-1 is a listed pseudogene. Here the CDR3 DNA reads TGTGCCAGCAGCTGGACATACCAAGAGACCCAGTACTTC. Translation: CASSWTYQETQYF.